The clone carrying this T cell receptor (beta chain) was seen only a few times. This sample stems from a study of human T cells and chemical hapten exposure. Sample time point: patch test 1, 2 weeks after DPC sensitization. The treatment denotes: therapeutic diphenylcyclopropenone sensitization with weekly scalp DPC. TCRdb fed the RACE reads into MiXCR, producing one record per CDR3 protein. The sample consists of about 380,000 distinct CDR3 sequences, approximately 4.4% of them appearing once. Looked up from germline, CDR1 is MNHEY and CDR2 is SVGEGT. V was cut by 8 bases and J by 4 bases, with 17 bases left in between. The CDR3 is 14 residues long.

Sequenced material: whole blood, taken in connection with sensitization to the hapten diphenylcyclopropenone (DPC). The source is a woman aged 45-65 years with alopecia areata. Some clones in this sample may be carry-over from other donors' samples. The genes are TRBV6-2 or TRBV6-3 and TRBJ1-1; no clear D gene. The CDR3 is CASFSRTPGTEAFF. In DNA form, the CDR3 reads TGTGCCAGCTTCAGTCGGACGCCGGGCACTGAAGCTTTCTTT.